Presented here are 17 T cell receptor beta chains from one specimen sequenced in a study of breast tumors, draining lymph nodes, adjacent tissues. The lymph nodes were axillary draining lymph nodes from breast cancer patients. TCRdb reprocessed the multiplex PCR reads with MiXCR, giving one entry per CDR3 protein. The data hold over 150,000 distinct CDR3 sequences, with 31% observed a single time. The specimen was axillary lymph node tissue. All receptors come from a female donor with breast cancer. Some clones in this sample may be carry-over from other donors' samples.

Notes on this clonotype: No conserved phenylalanine or tryptophan ends this CDR3, so it is likely a read error. The CDR3 is CASSPTGTGGVNSPLHL. For the CDR3, the DNA is TGTGCCAGCAGTCCAACCGGGACAGGGGGCGTAAATTCACCCCTCCACCTT. The chain recombines TRBV6-5 with TRBJ1-6, with 12 bases matching TRBD1. The V segment lost 5 bases and the J segment 7 bases; nucleotides outside the gene matches: 9. Germline V gene data show CDR1 as MNHEY and CDR2 as SVGAGI. The CDR3 is 17 residues long.

As for this clonotype: The junction and the germline gene differ at one end; a read error may be behind it. CDR3 bases: TGTGCCAGCAGGGCCCGAGGAGCGGGAGAGTCCCATGAGCAGTCCTTC. As protein: CASRARGAGESHEQSF. The genes are TRBV6-2 or TRBV6-3 and TRBJ2-1; 8 bases line up with TRBD2. The V gene's germline CDR1 is MNHEY and CDR2 SVGEGT. The CDR3 consists of 16 residues.

In this sample, this clonotype turned up many times. V and J are TRBV20-1 and TRBJ2-7; no definite D call. Germline-derived CDR1 and CDR2 are DFQATT and SNEGSKA (reference sequence). The CDR3 has 11 amino acids. V was cut by 3 bases and J by 6 bases, with 9 bases left in between. For the CDR3, the DNA is TGCAGTGCTAGTAGGCCGGGCGAGCAGTACTTC. It yields the protein CSASRPGEQYF.

This clonotype was observed a single time. The V call is TRBV15, the J call TRBJ2-7; 7 nucleotides line up with TRBD1. Looked up from germline, CDR1 is LNHNV and CDR2 is YYDKDF (reference sequence). The junction had 5 bases not matched to a gene; V was cut back by 2 bases and J by 1 base. The CDR3 contains 15 residues. The CDR3 spells CATSRPGGASYEQYF. In DNA, the CDR3 is TGTGCCACCAGCAGACCAGGGGGTGCATCCTACGAGCAGTACTTC.

This sequence joins TRBV7-4 and TRBJ2-5; D remains unclear. The germline V gene encodes CDR1 SGHVT and CDR2 SQSDAQ. This CDR3 is built from 13 residues. With 6 bases removed from V and 5 bases from J, the gap between germline ends came to 13 bases. The CDR3, as DNA: TGTGCCAGCAGGTCCACCCCTGGGGAGACCCAGTACTTC. Protein sequence: CASRSTPGETQYF.

This clonotype was seen ten or more times. The genes are TRBV12-3 or TRBV12-4 and TRBJ2-1, with 8 bases that match TRBD1. The CDR3 is made up of 15 amino acids. Trimming took 7 bases from V and 1 from J; bases not matched to a gene: 6. The CDR3 reads CASILDRGSYNEQFF. Here the CDR3 DNA reads TGTGCCAGCATCCTCGACAGGGGATCCTACAATGAGCAGTTCTTC.

Comments on this clonotype: A junction boundary mismatches the germline segment, possibly from a read error. The V gene is TRBV15, the J gene TRBJ1-1; TRBD1 might be the D (5 bases). The CDR3 runs to 14 residues. Germline V gene data show CDR1 as LNHNV and CDR2 as YYDKDF (reference sequence). CDR3 in DNA: TGTGCCACCAACAGATATGACAGGAACACTGAAGCTTTCTTT. Protein: CATNRYDRNTEAFF.

This clonotype has at least ten counts. The V and J genes are TRBV7-2 and TRBJ2-1, with 12 bases lining up with TRBD2. Germline CDR1 and CDR2: SGHTA and FQGNSA. The CDR3 spans 21 residues. J lost 0 bases, V lost 1 base, and 13 bases had no gene match. The CDR3: CASSLGFRLAGAGSSYNEQFF. For the CDR3, the DNA is TGTGCCAGCAGCTTAGGATTTCGACTAGCGGGGGCCGGGAGCTCCTACAATGAGCAGTTCTTC. The variable domain in full, with the rest retrieved from reference TRBV7-2 and TRBJ2-1, is GAGVSQSPSNKVTEKGKDVELRCDPISGHTALYWYRQSLGQGLEFLIYFQGNSAPDKSGLPSDRFSAERTGGSVSTLTIQRTQQEDSAVYLCASSLGFRLAGAGSSYNEQFFGPGTRLTVL.

This chain links TRBV19 with TRBJ1-6; D call uncertain. Between the trimmed V and J ends, which lost 5 bases and 9 bases, there was a span of 11 bases. This CDR3 contains 13 residues. Per germline, CDR1 LNHDA and CDR2 SQIVND (reference sequence). In nucleotides, the CDR3 is TGTGCCAGTAGTTGGACGTCAAGTTCACCCCTCCACTTT. Amino acid sequence: CASSWTSSSPLHF.

This clonotype was detected many times. The J gene is TRBJ2-3, the V gene TRBV4-2; 8 bases fit TRBD2. This CDR3 region has 17 residues. V trimming: 0 bases; J trimming: 8 bases; junction bases outside the gene matches: 13. Germline CDR1 and CDR2: LGHNA and YNFKEQ. The CDR3 spells CASSQDKRGLAGATQYF. CDR3 sequence (DNA): TGTGCCAGCAGCCAAGATAAACGGGGGCTAGCGGGTGCTACGCAGTATTTT.

At least ten counts were recorded for this clonotype. V and J are TRBV30 and TRBJ1-6, with a possible D match to TRBD1 (5 bases). The CDR3 sequence is 15 residues long. Germline-derived CDR1 and CDR2 are GTSNPN and SVGIG (reference sequence). Trimming took 6 bases from V and 13 from J, leaving 25 bases between them. The CDR3 loop is CACSSPRAGYAPLHF. CDR3 nucleotide sequence: TGTGCCTGCTCGTCCCCTCGCGCAGGGTATGCGCCCCTCCACTTT.

The rearrangement joins TRBV6-6 to TRBJ2-1, with D perhaps TRBD1 (5 bases). This CDR3 has 13 amino acids. The germline gives CDR1 MNHNY, CDR2 SVGAGI (reference sequence). V was shortened by 6 bases and J by 0 bases, with 6 bases between the two germline ends. The CDR3, as DNA: TGTGCCAGCAGGGACAACTCCTACAATGAGCAGTTCTTC. Amino acids: CASRDNSYNEQFF.

For this clonotype: The junction differs from germline at one of its ends, possibly a read error. This chain uses TRBV7-3 with TRBJ2-2; 10 bases fit TRBD2. The CDR3 is 13 residues long. The germline V gene has CDR1 SGHTA and CDR2 FQGTGA. The CDR3 DNA reads as TGTGCCAGCAGCTTAACGGCTAGCGGGGGGCTGTTTTTT. It yields the protein CASSLTASGGLFF.

This clonotype has at least ten counts. The chain has TRBV4-1 and TRBJ1-2; TRBD1 might be the D (6 bases). This CDR3 has 18 residues. Germline V CDR1 and CDR2: MGHRA, YSYEKL. V lost 1 base and J lost 2, with 20 bases in between. The DNA for the CDR3 is TGCGCCAGCAGCCAAGTCAGGGAGACAGGACGCTCCAACTATGGCTACACCTTC. Translating it yields CASSQVRETGRSNYGYTF.

As concerns this clonotype: One end of the junction does not line up with germline, which may come from a read error. The chain is built from TRBV5-1 and TRBJ2-5, with D unclear. Germline CDR1 and CDR2: SGHRS and YFSETQ. This CDR3 spans 12 amino acids. The CDR3 nucleotides read TGCGCCAGCAGCTTGGGTCAAGAGGCCCAGTACTTC. It yields the protein CASSLGQEAQYF.

This sequence joins TRBV6-2 or TRBV6-3 and TRBJ1-4; no reliable D call. CDR3 length: 14 residues. Germline loops: CDR1 MNHEY, CDR2 SVGEGT. The V end lost 5 bases, the J end lost 5 bases, and 12 bases lay between the germline ends. The CDR3 sequence: CASSNTGRNEKLFF. CDR3 nucleotides: TGTGCCAGCAGTAATACCGGGAGGAATGAAAAACTGTTTTTT.

This clonotype was detected a few times. The chain links TRBV27 to TRBJ2-2; 9 bases are shared with TRBD2. Looked up from germline, CDR1 is MNHEY and CDR2 is SMNVEV (reference sequence). This CDR3 has 17 amino acids. The V gene end was trimmed by 2 bases and the J gene end by 2 bases; junction bases not matched to a gene: 6. CDR3 coding DNA: TGTGCCAGCAGTTTACGCCGACTAGCGGACAACACCGGGGAGCTGTTTTTT. Amino acids: CASSLRRLADNTGELFF.